A selection of T cell receptor beta chains follows, all from one sample in a study of cytomegalovirus exposure and HLA in healthy donors. TCRdb's table, derived via immunoSEQ multiplex PCR, lists solely in-frame clones and lacks some. The table shows 100,000 to 150,000 clones, with more than 70% occurring only once. The sequenced sample consisted of PBMCs. The receptors were sampled from a young man in good health and CMV-seronegative. Each CDR3 is given with its conserved first and last residue. The D gene is left open where the match is weak. Only some rows state a clone size, as once, few, many or a class for expanded clones.

d_gene: TRBD1; v_gene: TRBV5-4; abundance: -; j_gene: TRBJ1-1; CDR3aa: CASSFSDRLNTEAFF; CDR3nt: TGTGCCAGCAGCTTTTCGGACAGGTTGAACACTGAAGCTTTCTTT
d_gene: -; v_gene: TRBV30; abundance: -; j_gene: TRBJ1-1; CDR3aa: CAWGDTNTEAFF; CDR3nt: TGTGCCTGGGGGGACACGAACACTGAAGCTTTCTTT
d_gene: -; v_gene: TRBV6-1; abundance: -; j_gene: TRBJ1-1; CDR3aa: CASSPTGGWGTEAFF; CDR3nt: TGTGCCAGCAGCCCTACGGGGGGCTGGGGCACTGAAGCTTTCTTT
d_gene: TRBD1; v_gene: TRBV2; abundance: -; j_gene: TRBJ1-6; CDR3aa: CASSAGQENSYNSPLHF; CDR3nt: TGTGCCAGCAGTGCCGGACAGGAAAACTCCTATAATTCACCCCTCCACTTT
d_gene: TRBD2; v_gene: TRBV4-3; abundance: few; j_gene: TRBJ2-5; CDR3aa: CASSQDRGGIQETQYF; CDR3nt: TGCGCCAGCAGCCAAGACCGGGGGGGAATCCAAGAGACCCAGTACTTC
d_gene: -; v_gene: TRBV11-2; abundance: few; j_gene: TRBJ2-7; CDR3aa: CASSLILDEQYF; CDR3nt: TGTGCCAGCAGCTTAATTTTAGACGAGCAGTACTTC
d_gene: TRBD1; v_gene: TRBV5-8; abundance: -; j_gene: TRBJ1-1; CDR3aa: CASSLLSGGGNTEAFF; CDR3nt: TGTGCCAGCAGCTTACTTTCAGGGGGCGGGAACACTGAAGCTTTCTTT
d_gene: TRBD2; v_gene: TRBV7-2; abundance: few; j_gene: TRBJ2-3; CDR3aa: CASSYGTSGGAPDF; CDR3nt: TGTGCCAGCAGCTATGGGACTAGCGGGGGGGCACCAGATTTT
d_gene: -; v_gene: TRBV28; abundance: -; j_gene: TRBJ1-2; CDR3aa: CASISNRDNGYTF; CDR3nt: TGTGCCAGCATCTCAAACAGGGATAATGGCTACACCTTC
d_gene: -; v_gene: TRBV4-2; abundance: -; j_gene: TRBJ2-4; CDR3aa: CASSQVQGSDTNIQYF; CDR3nt: TGTGCCAGCAGCCAAGTGCAGGGGTCAGATACTAACATTCAGTACTTC
d_gene: -; v_gene: TRBV19; abundance: -; j_gene: TRBJ1-2; CDR3aa: CASSIGLVNYGYTF; CDR3nt: TGTGCCAGTAGTATTGGTTTAGTCAACTATGGCTACACCTTC
d_gene: TRBD2; v_gene: TRBV6-1; abundance: -; j_gene: TRBJ2-1; CDR3aa: CASIPSGGANEQFF; CDR3nt: TGTGCCAGCATCCCCAGCGGGGGGGCCAATGAGCAGTTCTTC
d_gene: TRBD1; v_gene: TRBV9; abundance: -; j_gene: TRBJ1-2; CDR3aa: CASNGDSGGSYGYTF; CDR3nt: TGTGCCAGCAATGGGGACAGCGGAGGGAGTTATGGCTACACCTTC
d_gene: -; v_gene: TRBV7-8; abundance: -; j_gene: TRBJ1-2; CDR3aa: CASSPDLGGGENYGYTF; CDR3nt: TGTGCCAGCAGCCCCGACCTAGGGGGGGGCGAGAACTATGGCTACACCTTC
d_gene: -; v_gene: TRBV11-2; abundance: -; j_gene: TRBJ2-7; CDR3aa: CASSLEGSTYEQYF; CDR3nt: TGTGCCAGCAGCTTAGAGGGGAGTACCTACGAGCAGTACTTC
d_gene: TRBD1; v_gene: TRBV5-4; abundance: -; j_gene: TRBJ1-2; CDR3aa: CASSRAGQGYGYTF; CDR3nt: TGTGCCAGCAGCCGGGCAGGACAGGGCTATGGCTACACCTTC
d_gene: -; v_gene: TRBV11-2; abundance: few; j_gene: TRBJ2-7; CDR3aa: CASSFWGVEQYF; CDR3nt: TGTGCCAGCAGCTTCTGGGGGGTCGAGCAGTACTTC
d_gene: TRBD2; v_gene: TRBV11-2; abundance: -; j_gene: TRBJ2-1; CDR3aa: CASSARTSLPYSGQFF; CDR3nt: TGTGCCAGCAGCGCGAGGACTAGTTTGCCCTACAGTGGGCAGTTCTTC
d_gene: -; v_gene: TRBV5-4; abundance: -; j_gene: TRBJ2-2; CDR3aa: CASAGLPGTGELFF; CDR3nt: TGTGCCAGCGCCGGACTTCCGGGCACCGGGGAGCTGTTTTTT
d_gene: TRBD1; v_gene: TRBV5-4; abundance: -; j_gene: TRBJ2-5; CDR3aa: CASSPQGAEETQYF; CDR3nt: TGTGCCAGCAGCCCTCAGGGGGCGGAGGAGACCCAGTACTTC
d_gene: -; v_gene: TRBV7-3; abundance: -; j_gene: TRBJ2-5; CDR3aa: CASSLTGRRNQETQYF; CDR3nt: TGTGCCAGCAGCTTAACGGGGCGGCGGAACCAAGAGACCCAGTACTTC
d_gene: -; v_gene: TRBV30; abundance: -; j_gene: TRBJ1-1; CDR3aa: CAWSRMTENTEAFF; CDR3nt: TGTGCCTGGAGTCGAATGACAGAGAACACTGAAGCTTTCTTT
d_gene: -; v_gene: TRBV9; abundance: once; j_gene: TRBJ2-7; CDR3aa: CASSVGIAVAYEQYF; CDR3nt: TGTGCCAGCAGCGTAGGCATAGCGGTGGCTTACGAGCAGTACTTC
d_gene: TRBD1; v_gene: TRBV4-2; abundance: few; j_gene: TRBJ2-7; CDR3aa: CASSPGTGGWEQYF; CDR3nt: TGTGCCAGCAGCCCGGGGACAGGGGGTTGGGAGCAGTACTTC
d_gene: -; v_gene: TRBV19; abundance: -; j_gene: TRBJ1-2; CDR3aa: CASSISGPSNYGYTF; CDR3nt: TGTGCCAGTAGTATATCGGGTCCGAGCAACTATGGCTACACCTTC
d_gene: -; v_gene: TRBV6-5; abundance: -; j_gene: TRBJ1-1; CDR3aa: CASSYKAGLTEAFF; CDR3nt: TGTGCCAGCAGTTACAAGGCGGGGCTTACTGAAGCTTTCTTT